The source of this T cell receptor beta chain is a study of blood T cell repertoires in COVID-19. Study overall: The cDNA or gDNA used as material had been derived from T cells, B-cell-depleted T cells, or PBMCs.

Generated by immunoSEQ multiplex PCR, the TCRdb table keeps only in-frame clones and is missing some. Among around 260,000 clones listed, around 90% were seen once. The CDR3 length is 15 residues. The V gene's germline CDR1 is MNHEY and CDR2 SVGAGI. Germline trimming cut 6 bases from V and 0 bases from J; bases unmatched to any gene: 4. The sample taken for sequencing was PBMCs or T cells enriched from blood (not recorded which). The sequence was collected from a woman in her 30s who had recovered from COVID-19. The V gene is TRBV6-5, the J gene TRBJ2-3, with 9 nucleotides matching TRBD2. This CDR3 is CASRSSGDSTDTQYF. Written as DNA, the CDR3 is TGTGCCAGCAGGTCTAGCGGGGACAGCACAGATACGCAGTATTTT.